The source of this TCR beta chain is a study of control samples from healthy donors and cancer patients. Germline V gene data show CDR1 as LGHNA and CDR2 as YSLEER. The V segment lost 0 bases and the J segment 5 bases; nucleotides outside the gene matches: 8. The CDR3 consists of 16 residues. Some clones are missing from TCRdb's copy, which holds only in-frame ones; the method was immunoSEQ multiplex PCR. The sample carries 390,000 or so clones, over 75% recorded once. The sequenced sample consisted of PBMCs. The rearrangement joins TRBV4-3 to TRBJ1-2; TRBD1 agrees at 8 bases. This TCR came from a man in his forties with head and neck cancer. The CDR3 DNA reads TGCGCCAGCAGCCAAGAGGAAGACAGGGGAGGTTATGGCTACACCTTC. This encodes CASSQEEDRGGYGYTF.